What follows are 4 T cell receptor beta chains derived from one specimen sequenced in a study of T cells in Graves' hyperthyroidism and ophthalmopathy. The investigators amplified TCR beta CDR3 regions from RNA transcripts. TCR CDR3 regions were first amplified by RT-PCR with HTBI primers. Each CDR3 protein gets one entry after TCRdb re-called the multiplex PCR reads with MiXCR. This sample has more than 350,000 distinct CDR3 sequences, with around 15% found just once. What was sequenced was blood. The receptors originated from a woman aged 30 to 39 with Graves' ophthalmopathy.

This clonotype was seen repeatedly, ten times or more. The chain couples TRBV7-2 to TRBJ2-3; D remains unclear. The CDR3 is 14 amino acids. Germline V gives CDR1 SGHTA, CDR2 FQGNSA. Trimming removed 1 base from V and 6 bases from J, with 11 bases in between. The CDR3 loop reads CASSLGLGLDTQYF. The CDR3 DNA sequence: TGTGCCAGCAGCTTAGGGCTGGGTTTGGATACGCAGTATTTT.

This clonotype was counted at least ten times. This chain connects TRBV12-5 to TRBJ2-5; D gene unclear. In germline, CDR1 is LGHNT, CDR2 FRNRAP. Trimming took 1 base from V and 4 from J, leaving 4 bases between them. The length of the CDR3 is 12 residues. In nucleotides, the CDR3 is TGTGCTAGTGGTTTGGACCTAGAGACCCAGTACTTC. Translation: CASGLDLETQYF.

This clonotype showed up many times. V gene TRBV20-1 combines with J gene TRBJ2-1; TRBD2 agrees at 15 bases. The CDR3 runs to 16 residues. V dropped 6 bases and J dropped 5; count of bases not matched to a gene: 8. The germline gives CDR1 DFQATT, CDR2 SNEGSKA (reference sequence). CDR3 loop: CSATGGTSGGNNEQFF. The CDR3 DNA follows: TGCAGTGCCACGGGGGGGACTAGCGGGGGGAACAATGAGCAGTTCTTC.

This clonotype was seen repeatedly, ten times or more. CDR3 nucleotides: TGTGCCAGCAGCACGGACAGGGGGCTATACACCGGGGAGCTGTTTTTT. It encodes CASSTDRGLYTGELFF. This chain joins TRBV11-3 and TRBJ2-2; 11 nucleotides match TRBD1. Trimming at V came to 5 bases and at J to 3 bases, leaving 5 bases not matched to a gene. CDR1 is SGHNT and CDR2 is YENEEA in the germline V gene. This CDR3 is built from 16 residues.